A single T cell receptor beta chain is shown here with its context. Its antigen is still unknown. This record belongs to a study of cytomegalovirus exposure and HLA in healthy donors. Study-wide findings and caveats: An analysis was carried out at a later point. It showed that HLA-associated TCR beta chains were more clonally expanded than equally common non-associated chains. The likely explanation for a cluster of highly shared sequence variants was sequencing artifact. Later analysis identified a missense DCLRE1C variant that was linked to TCR beta V- and J-gene trimming.

Trimming removed 5 bases at V and 7 bases at J, with 9 bases between. The CDR3 covers 12 residues. CDR1 LNHDA and CDR2 SQIVND come from the germline V gene (reference sequence). The PCR made use of 60 Vbeta and 13 Jbeta primers. This table comes from immunoSEQ multiplex PCR, and its TCRdb copy is limited to in-frame clones, with some not included. Here the sample table reports some 70,000 clones. Sequencing was performed on PBMCs. The sequence was collected from a man aged 35 to 55 in good health and CMV-seronegative. The rearrangement links TRBV19 to TRBJ2-1; D gene uncertain. CDR3 nucleotides: TGTGCCAGTAGTTGGCAAACGAATGAGCAGTTCTTC. It specifies CASSWQTNEQFF.